The clone carrying this TCR beta chain was counted between two and nine times. What it binds is unknown. This specimen belongs to a study of beta chain features in type 1 diabetes. Reverse transcription of all isolated RNA meant that expressed TCRB transcripts were sequenced. Profiled with immunoSEQ multiplex PCR; TCRdb holds only in-frame clones, not every one. The table lists around 500,000 clones, roughly 11% of them singletons. A heparinised blood draw that averaged about 0.11 L was obtained once from each donor. Study-wide results and limits: Cells that show high TCR expression could be over-represented by cDNA sequencing. When VDJ junctions were examined, type 1 diabetes patients showed fewer insertions and more deletions.

The CDR3 length is 16 residues. Germline CDR1 and CDR2: SGHTA and FQGNSA. Trimming removed 5 bases from V and 5 bases from J, with 19 bases in between. This chain links TRBV7-2 with TRBJ2-1; perhaps TRBD1 as D (7 bases). The sequence came from a woman aged 18-29 years in good health. The sequencing sample was made of naive CD4+ T cells from blood. The CDR3 spells CASSLRRGTENNEQFF. CDR3 DNA sequence: TGTGCCAGCAGCCTACGACGCGGGACAGAAAACAATGAGCAGTTCTTC.